Each of the 18 T cell receptor beta chains below was sequenced from the same sample in a study of early T cells in non-severe SARS-CoV-2 infection (dated by TCRdb to the early 2020s). Library generation was performed with 5' RACE. Sequenced on a NextSeq 500. TCRdb trimmed the raw reads at Q25, called clones with MiXCR and kept productive beta chains. Every CDR3 protein is listed once, alongside the most common genes and DNA of its rows. The sample profile shows approximately 29,000 distinct CDR3 sequences; under 7.5% of them were found once. The ten largest clones add up to around 2.5% of the sample. The sequenced sample consisted of whole blood. Receptors originate from an adult who was a healthcare worker with PCR-confirmed SARS-CoV-2 infection or an uninfected control (not recorded which).

This clonotype occurred a few times. The gene calls are TRBV7-6 and TRBJ1-3; D not resolved. The germline V gene has CDR1 SGHVS and CDR2 FNYEAQ. Trimming left V 7 bases short and J 4 bases short, with 14 bases between. This CDR3 spans 14 amino acids. Written as DNA, the CDR3 is TGTGCCAGCACCGCACAACGGGTCGGAAACACCATATATTTT. The encoded protein is CASTAQRVGNTIYF.

This clonotype is labeled medium-sized. V is TRBV12-5 and J is TRBJ1-2; tentative D call: TRBD1 (6 bases). Germline CDR1 and CDR2: LGHNT and FRNRAP. The CDR3 covers 16 residues. The V and J ends lost 0 bases and 6 bases respectively, with 17 bases between them. In DNA, the CDR3 is TGTGCTAGTGGTTTGGTCCAACAGGGCATCTTGGATGGCTACACCTTC. Amino acids: CASGLVQQGILDGYTF.

This clonotype was found many times. V is TRBV29-1 and J is TRBJ1-2, with D possibly TRBD1 on 5 matching bases. CDR1 and CDR2 from the germline V gene are SQVTM and ANQGSEA. The germline V and J ends were trimmed by 5 bases and 6 bases, with 10 bases remaining between them. This CDR3 contains 11 residues. CDR3 amino acids: CSVKTENGYTF. The CDR3, as DNA: TGCAGCGTTAAGACAGAAAATGGCTACACCTTC.

The table lists this clonotype with many counts. V and J are TRBV5-1 and TRBJ1-1; D not certain. CDR1 is SGHRS and CDR2 is YFSETQ in the germline V gene. The CDR3 spans 15 residues. V lost 4 bases and J lost 2, with 15 bases in between. CDR3 loop: CASSAQAPRNTEAFF. As DNA, the CDR3 is TGCGCCAGCAGCGCCCAGGCTCCCCGCAACACTGAAGCTTTCTTT.

This clonotype has at least ten counts. V is TRBV7-2 and J is TRBJ1-5; D remains unclear. CDR1 is SGHTA and CDR2 is FQGNSA in the germline V gene. There are 12 residues in the CDR3. Trimming stripped 4 bases from V and 7 bases from J, with 8 bases between. The CDR3: CASSSMSQPQHF. The CDR3 DNA reads TGTGCCAGCAGCTCTATGAGCCAGCCCCAGCATTTT.

This clonotype was counted at least ten times. The chain carries TRBV12-3 or TRBV12-4 and TRBJ1-2, with D tentatively TRBD1 (5 bases). The CDR3 has 13 residues. Trimming shortened V by 7 bases and J by 5 bases, and 14 bases separated the two germline ends. The CDR3 is CASTDSVGYGYTF. Written as DNA, the CDR3 is TGTGCCAGCACCGACAGTGTAGGATATGGCTACACCTTC.

The table lists this clonotype with many counts. The rearrangement uses TRBV28 and TRBJ2-1, with 10 bases lining up with TRBD2. Looked up from germline, CDR1 is MDHEN and CDR2 is SYDVKM. Losses at the gene ends were 7 bases for V and 6 bases for J; bases not matched to a gene: 12. The CDR3 totals 16 residues. CDR3 in DNA: TGTGCCAGCAAAGCAGTTTTTAGCGGGAGGTTCAATGAGCAGTTCTTC. This encodes CASKAVFSGRFNEQFF.

Many counts were recorded for this clonotype. The chain combines TRBV29-1 with TRBJ2-5, with D unresolved. Germline assignment: CDR1 SQVTM and CDR2 ANQGSEA. The V end was cut by 3 bases, the J end by 1 base, with 9 bases between. The CDR3 has 13 amino acids. In nucleotides, the CDR3 is TGCAGCGTTGAGGCTCGGCTCCAAGAGACCCAGTACTTC. This sequence encodes CSVEARLQETQYF.

This clonotype was observed a few times. This chain connects TRBV5-1 to TRBJ2-1; D perhaps matches TRBD1 (6 bases). Trimming took 0 bases from V and 2 from J, leaving 12 bases between them. The V gene's germline CDR1 is SGHRS and CDR2 YFSETQ. The CDR3 runs 16 residues. The CDR3 spells CASSLGPRGTYNEQFF. The CDR3 DNA reads as TGCGCCAGCAGCTTGGGCCCTAGGGGGACCTACAATGAGCAGTTCTTC.

The sample holds many counts of this clonotype. This chain uses TRBV7-9 with TRBJ1-1, with TRBD1 matching 8 bases. V was pared by 4 bases and J by 1 base, with 5 bases of the junction left unmatched. The CDR3 is 15 residues long. Germline V lookup: CDR1 SEHNR, CDR2 FQNEAQ (reference sequence). CDR3 in amino acids: CASSWRTGTNTEAFF. CDR3 in DNA: TGTGCCAGCAGCTGGAGGACAGGGACGAACACTGAAGCTTTCTTT.

A note on this clonotype: A read error may account for a junction end that differs from germline. As DNA, the CDR3 is TGCGCCAGCAGCCGAGGCAACAGTGAAGCTTTCTTT. As protein: CASSRGNSEAFF. J is TRBJ1-1 and V is TRBV5-1; D gene ambiguous. In germline, CDR1 is SGHRS, CDR2 YFSETQ. This CDR3 is built from 12 residues.

This clonotype was detected a few times. The chain has TRBV11-3 and TRBJ2-3, with 10 bases matching TRBD1. Germline V CDR1 and CDR2: SGHNT, YENEEA. The CDR3 loop spans 17 amino acids. The V gene end was trimmed by 4 bases and the J gene end by 3 bases; junction bases not matched to a gene: 10. CDR3 nucleotide sequence: TGTGCCAGCAGCTCCGGGACAGGGGATATTAGAACAGATACGCAGTATTTT. Translating gives CASSSGTGDIRTDTQYF.

At least ten counts were recorded for this clonotype. The chain joins TRBV6-5 to TRBJ1-2; D not certain. Per germline, CDR1 MNHEY and CDR2 SVGAGI. Trimming took off 6 bases at V and 6 bases at J, with 14 bases between the two ends. The CDR3 is 13 amino acids. This CDR3 reads CASSPGLGNGYTF. The CDR3 nucleotides read TGTGCCAGCAGCCCAGGTCTCGGCAATGGCTACACCTTC.

This clonotype was counted at least ten times. The chain has TRBV28 and TRBJ2-5; D remains unclear. The CDR3 covers 12 residues. V lost 3 bases and J 0 bases, leaving 2 bases between the germline ends. Germline CDR1 MDHEN, CDR2 SYDVKM. The DNA for the CDR3 is TGTGCCAGCAGTTTCCACCAAGAGACCCAGTACTTC. It codes for CASSFHQETQYF.

This clonotype came up many times. V is TRBV20-1 and J is TRBJ2-5, with D possibly TRBD2 on 6 matching bases. The V gene lost 6 bases and the J gene lost 2 bases, with 22 bases spanning the gap. Germline V gene lookup returns CDR1 DFQATT and CDR2 SNEGSKA (reference sequence). CDR3 length equals 16 residues. The DNA of the CDR3 is TGCAGTGCGGCCCCCAGGCGCGCGGGGACTCAAGAGACCCAGTACTTC. This sequence encodes CSAAPRRAGTQETQYF.

This clonotype has at least ten counts. V gene TRBV5-1 combines with J gene TRBJ2-3; D is unclear. Trimming took 8 bases from V and 5 from J, leaving 9 bases between them. Germline assignment: CDR1 SGHRS and CDR2 YFSETQ. The CDR3 length is 11 residues. The CDR3 region is CASHSGDTQYF. The CDR3 DNA reads TGCGCCAGTCATTCGGGAGATACGCAGTATTTT.

This clonotype was counted between two and nine times. The chain employs TRBV5-1 and TRBJ2-7, with 10 bases fitting TRBD1. The CDR3 runs to 15 residues. Germline trimming cut 1 base from V and 3 bases from J; bases unmatched to any gene: 4. The germline gives CDR1 SGHRS, CDR2 YFSETQ. DNA of the CDR3: TGCGCCAGCAGCTTGCGCGGACAGGGGGACTACGAGCAGTACTTC. It encodes CASSLRGQGDYEQYF.

The chain links TRBV7-9 to TRBJ2-7, with D hard to call. Per the germline V gene, CDR1 is SEHNR and CDR2 is FQNEAQ (reference sequence). The CDR3 has 13 amino acids. Trimming took 0 bases from V and 5 from J, leaving 8 bases between them. The CDR3 DNA reads TGTGCCAGCAGCTTAGCGGTCCGGGACGAGCAGTACTTC. It encodes CASSLAVRDEQYF.